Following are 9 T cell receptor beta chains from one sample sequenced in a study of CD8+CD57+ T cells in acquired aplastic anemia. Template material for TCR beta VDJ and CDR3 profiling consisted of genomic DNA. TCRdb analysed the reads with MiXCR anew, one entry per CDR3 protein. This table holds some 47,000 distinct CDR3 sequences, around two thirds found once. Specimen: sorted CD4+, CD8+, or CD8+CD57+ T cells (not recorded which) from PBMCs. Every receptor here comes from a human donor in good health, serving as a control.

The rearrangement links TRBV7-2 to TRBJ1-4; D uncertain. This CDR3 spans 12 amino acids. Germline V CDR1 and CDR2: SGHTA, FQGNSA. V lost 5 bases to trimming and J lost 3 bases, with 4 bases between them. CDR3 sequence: CASSQSNEKLFF. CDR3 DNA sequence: TGTGCCAGCAGCCAATCTAATGAAAAACTGTTTTTT.

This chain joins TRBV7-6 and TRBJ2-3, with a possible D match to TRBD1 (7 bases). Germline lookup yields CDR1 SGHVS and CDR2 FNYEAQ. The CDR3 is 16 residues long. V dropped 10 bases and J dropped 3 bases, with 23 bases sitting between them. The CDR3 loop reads CAISEGARGTTDTQYF. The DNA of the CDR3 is TGTGCCATCAGTGAGGGGGCACGGGGGACGACAGATACGCAGTATTTT.

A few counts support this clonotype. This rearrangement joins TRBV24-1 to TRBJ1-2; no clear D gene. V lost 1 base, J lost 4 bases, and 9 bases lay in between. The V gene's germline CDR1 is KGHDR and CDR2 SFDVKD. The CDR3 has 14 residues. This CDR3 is CATSDFGQSYGYTF. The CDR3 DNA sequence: TGTGCCACCAGTGATTTCGGTCAGAGCTATGGCTACACCTTC.

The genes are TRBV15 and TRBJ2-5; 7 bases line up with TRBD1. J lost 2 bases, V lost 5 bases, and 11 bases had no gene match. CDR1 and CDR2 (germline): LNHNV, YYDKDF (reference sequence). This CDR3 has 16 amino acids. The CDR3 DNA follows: TGTGCCACCAGCGTCCAATCCGGGACAGCACAAGAGACCCAGTACTTC. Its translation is CATSVQSGTAQETQYF.

The CDR3 DNA sequence: TGTGCCACCAGTGATTCTGGTTGGGGGGAAGAGACCCAGTACTTC. Amino acids: CATSDSGWGEETQYF. This sequence joins TRBV24-1 and TRBJ2-5; D possibly corresponds to TRBD2 (6 bases). The length of the CDR3 is 15 residues. In germline, CDR1 is KGHDR, CDR2 SFDVKD. With 2 bases removed from V and 3 bases from J, the gap between germline ends came to 12 bases.

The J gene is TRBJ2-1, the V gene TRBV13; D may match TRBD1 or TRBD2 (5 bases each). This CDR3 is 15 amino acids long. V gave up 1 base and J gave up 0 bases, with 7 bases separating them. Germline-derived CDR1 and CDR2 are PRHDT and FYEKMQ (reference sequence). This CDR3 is CASSLEGSSYNEQFF. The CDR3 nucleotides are TGTGCCAGCAGCTTAGAGGGGAGCTCCTACAATGAGCAGTTCTTC.

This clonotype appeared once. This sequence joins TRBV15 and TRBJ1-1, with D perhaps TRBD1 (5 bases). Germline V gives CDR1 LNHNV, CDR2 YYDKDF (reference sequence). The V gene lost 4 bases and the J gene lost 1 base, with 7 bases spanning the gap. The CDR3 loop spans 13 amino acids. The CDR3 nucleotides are TGTGCCACCAGCACACAGGAGAACACTGAAGCTTTCTTT. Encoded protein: CATSTQENTEAFF. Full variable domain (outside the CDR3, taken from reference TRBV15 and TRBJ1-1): DAMVIQNPRYQVTQFGKPVTLSCSQTLNHNVMYWYQQKSSQAPKLLFHYYDKDFNNEADTPDNFQSRRPNTSFCFLDIRSPGLGDTAMYLCATSTQENTEAFFGQGTRLTVV.

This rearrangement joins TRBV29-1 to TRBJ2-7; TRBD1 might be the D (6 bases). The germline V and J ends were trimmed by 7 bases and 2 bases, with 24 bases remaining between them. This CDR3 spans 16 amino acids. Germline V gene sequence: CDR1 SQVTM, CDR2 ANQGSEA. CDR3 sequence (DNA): TGCAGCGCAACCTTCACTCGTGGCAGGGGTCCCTACGAGCAGTACTTC. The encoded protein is CSATFTRGRGPYEQYF.

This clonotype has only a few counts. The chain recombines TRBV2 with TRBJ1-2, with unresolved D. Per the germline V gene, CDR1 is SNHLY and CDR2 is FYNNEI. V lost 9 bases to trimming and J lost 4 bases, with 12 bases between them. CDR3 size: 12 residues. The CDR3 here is CASSTTRYGYTF. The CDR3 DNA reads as TGTGCCAGTAGCACAACGCGCTATGGCTACACCTTC.